This T cell receptor beta chain emerged from a study of stem cell transplantation in POMP-related autoinflammatory disease. Study summary: Hypothesis: faulty thymoproteasomes impair CD8+ T-cell selection, skewing TRB repertoires. Before transplant: CD4+ naive skewing, low CD8+ proportions, reduced cytokine secretion. Findings and caveats of the study: Fewer unique TRB V-J gene pairings were identified in patients with PRAID. In patients with PRAID, every analyzed T-cell subset tended to show lower diversity and higher clonality.

PRAID combined immunodeficiency and autoinflammation. TCRdb's table, derived via immunoSEQ multiplex PCR, lists solely in-frame clones and lacks some. This sample has about 10,000 clones, with around nine tenths found just once. Germline loops: CDR1 SGHRS, CDR2 YFSETQ. V lost 4 bases and J lost 10; bases outside the gene matches: 14. CDR3 length equals 15 residues. This clone was recorded once. Antigen: not known. This sample comprised CD8+ T cells from PBMCs, obtained before stem cell transplantation. The rearrangement joins TRBV5-1 to TRBJ1-1; 9 bases are shared with TRBD1. This TCR derives from a human donor with POMP-related autoinflammation and immune dysregulation (PRAID). The DNA of the CDR3 is TGCGCCAGCAGCGACGGGACAGGGAGAAAGAAGGGAGCTTTCTTT. This gives the protein CASSDGTGRKKGAFF.